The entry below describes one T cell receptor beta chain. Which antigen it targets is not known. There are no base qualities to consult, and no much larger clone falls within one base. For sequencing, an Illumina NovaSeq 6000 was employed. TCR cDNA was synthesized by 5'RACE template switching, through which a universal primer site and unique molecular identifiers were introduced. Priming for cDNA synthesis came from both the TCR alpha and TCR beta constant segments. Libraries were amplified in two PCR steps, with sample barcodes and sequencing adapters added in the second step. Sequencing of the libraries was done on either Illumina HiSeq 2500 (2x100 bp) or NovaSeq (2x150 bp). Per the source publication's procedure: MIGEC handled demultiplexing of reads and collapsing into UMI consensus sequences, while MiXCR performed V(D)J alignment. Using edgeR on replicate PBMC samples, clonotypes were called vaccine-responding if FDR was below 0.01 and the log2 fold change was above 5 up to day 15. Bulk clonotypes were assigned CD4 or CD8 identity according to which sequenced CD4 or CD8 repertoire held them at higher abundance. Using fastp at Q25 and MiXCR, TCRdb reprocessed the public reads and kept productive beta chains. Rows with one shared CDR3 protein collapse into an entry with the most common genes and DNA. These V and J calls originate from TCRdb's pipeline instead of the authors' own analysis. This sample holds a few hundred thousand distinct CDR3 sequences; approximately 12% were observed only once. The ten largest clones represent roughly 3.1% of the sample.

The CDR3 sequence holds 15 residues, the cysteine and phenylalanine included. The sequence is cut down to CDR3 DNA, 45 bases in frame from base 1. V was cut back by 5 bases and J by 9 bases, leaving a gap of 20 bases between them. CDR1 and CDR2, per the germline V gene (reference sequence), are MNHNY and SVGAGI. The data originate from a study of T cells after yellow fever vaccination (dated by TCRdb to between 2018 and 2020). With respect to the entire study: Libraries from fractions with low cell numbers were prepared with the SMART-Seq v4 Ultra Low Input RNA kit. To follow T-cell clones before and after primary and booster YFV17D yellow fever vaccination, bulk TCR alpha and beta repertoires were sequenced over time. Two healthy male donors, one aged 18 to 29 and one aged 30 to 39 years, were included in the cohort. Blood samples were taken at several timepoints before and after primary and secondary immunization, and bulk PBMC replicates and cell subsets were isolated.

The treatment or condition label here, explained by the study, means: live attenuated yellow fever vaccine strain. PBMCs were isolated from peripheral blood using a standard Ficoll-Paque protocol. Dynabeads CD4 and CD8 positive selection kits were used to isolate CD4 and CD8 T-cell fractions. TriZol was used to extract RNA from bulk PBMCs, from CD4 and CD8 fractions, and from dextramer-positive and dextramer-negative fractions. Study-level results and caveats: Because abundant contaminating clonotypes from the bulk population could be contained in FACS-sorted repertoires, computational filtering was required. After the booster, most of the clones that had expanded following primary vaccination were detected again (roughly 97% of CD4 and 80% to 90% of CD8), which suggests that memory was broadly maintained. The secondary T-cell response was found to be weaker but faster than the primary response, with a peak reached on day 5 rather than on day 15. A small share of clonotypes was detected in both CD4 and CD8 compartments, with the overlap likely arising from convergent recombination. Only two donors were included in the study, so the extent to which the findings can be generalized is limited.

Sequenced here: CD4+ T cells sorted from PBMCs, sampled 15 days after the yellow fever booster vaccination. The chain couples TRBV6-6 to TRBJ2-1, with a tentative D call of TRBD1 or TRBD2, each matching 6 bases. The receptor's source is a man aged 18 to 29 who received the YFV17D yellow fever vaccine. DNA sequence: TGTGCCAGCAGTATCACCGAGGGGGGTGAGAGTGAGCAGTTCTTC. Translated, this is CASSITEGGESEQFF.